This T cell receptor (beta chain) came from a study of identical twins. Unique molecular identifiers were present on the cDNA, and a universal primer site came from template switching. Each CDR3 protein gets one entry after TCRdb re-called the 5' RACE reads with MiXCR. The sample shows just under 650,000 distinct CDR3 sequences, 7.1% of them seen only once. This clonotype was recorded a few times. Antigen unknown. The CDR3 is 14 residues long. Trimming removed 8 bases from V and 0 bases from J; junction bases left unmatched: 3. Germline CDR1 and CDR2: MNHNS and SASEGT. Broader study findings: Its conclusions, products of cross-sectional statistical analysis, did not come from following the same donors. Beta out-of-frame sequences showed weaker excess twin sharing.

These data are also associated with another study on yellow fever vaccine responses in identical twins.

This chain uses TRBV6-1 with TRBJ2-1; 8 bases match TRBD2. Specimen: PBMCs. The clonotype comes from a woman under 30 in good health. The CDR3: CASGRGGSYNEQFF. As DNA, the CDR3 is TGTGCCAGCGGTCGGGGGGGCTCCTACAATGAGCAGTTCTTC.